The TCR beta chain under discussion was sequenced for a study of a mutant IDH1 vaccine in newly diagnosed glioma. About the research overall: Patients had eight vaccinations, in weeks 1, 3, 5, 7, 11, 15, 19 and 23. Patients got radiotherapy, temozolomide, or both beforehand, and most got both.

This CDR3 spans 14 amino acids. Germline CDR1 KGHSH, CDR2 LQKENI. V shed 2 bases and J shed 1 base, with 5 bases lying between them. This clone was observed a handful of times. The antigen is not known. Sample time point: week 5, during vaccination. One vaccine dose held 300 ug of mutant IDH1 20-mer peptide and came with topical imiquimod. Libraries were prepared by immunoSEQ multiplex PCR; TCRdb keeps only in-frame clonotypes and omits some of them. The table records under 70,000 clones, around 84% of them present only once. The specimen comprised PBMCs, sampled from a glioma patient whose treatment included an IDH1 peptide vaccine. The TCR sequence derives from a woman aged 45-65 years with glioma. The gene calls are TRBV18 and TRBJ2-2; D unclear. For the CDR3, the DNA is TGTGCCAGCTCACCAATGCGGAACACCGGGGAGCTGTTTTTT. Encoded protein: CASSPMRNTGELFF.